This T cell receptor beta chain was sequenced for a study of cytomegalovirus exposure and HLA in healthy donors. Use of 60 Vbeta and 13 Jbeta primers characterized the PCR. Libraries were prepared by immunoSEQ multiplex PCR; TCRdb keeps only in-frame clonotypes and omits some of them. This table holds a few hundred thousand clones, roughly four fifths found once. Per the germline V gene, CDR1 is SGHAT and CDR2 is FQNNGV. V trimming: 5 bases; J trimming: 0 bases; junction bases outside the gene matches: 11. The CDR3 consists of 19 residues. Sequencing was performed on PBMCs. The receptor comes from a girl aged 2 to 9 in good health and CMV-seronegative. The V gene is TRBV11-2, the J gene TRBJ2-3; TRBD2 matches 13 bases. In nucleotides, the CDR3 is TGTGCCAGCAGCCGTCGGACTAGCGGGAGTGGTGCAAGCACAGATACGCAGTATTTT. This translates into CASSRRTSGSGASTDTQYF.